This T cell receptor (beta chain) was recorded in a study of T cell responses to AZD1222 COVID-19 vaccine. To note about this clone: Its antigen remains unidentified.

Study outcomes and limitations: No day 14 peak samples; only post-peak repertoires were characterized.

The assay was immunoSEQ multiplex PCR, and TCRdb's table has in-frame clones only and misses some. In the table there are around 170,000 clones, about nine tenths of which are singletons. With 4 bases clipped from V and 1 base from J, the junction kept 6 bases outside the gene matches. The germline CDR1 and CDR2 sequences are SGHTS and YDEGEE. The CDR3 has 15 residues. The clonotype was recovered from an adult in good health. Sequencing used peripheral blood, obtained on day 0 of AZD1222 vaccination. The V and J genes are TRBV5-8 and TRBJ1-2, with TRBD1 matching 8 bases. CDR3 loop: CASSLGQGYNYGYTF. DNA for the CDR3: TGTGCCAGCAGCCTAGGACAGGGATATAACTATGGCTACACCTTC.